The present TCR beta chain was sequenced within a study of T-cell memory formation after mild COVID-19. CDR1 and CDR2 from the germline V gene are SGHVT and SQSDAQ. Germline trimming cut 5 bases from V and 6 bases from J; bases unmatched to any gene: 8. This CDR3 has 15 residues. A single record per CDR3 protein comes from TCRdb applying MiXCR to the 5' RACE reads. The sample lists 400,000 to 500,000 distinct CDR3 sequences, about 19% occurring once. A few counts support this clonotype. The material sequenced was PBMCs or a T cell subset sorted from them (not recorded which). The chain joins TRBV7-4 to TRBJ1-5; 9 bases agree with TRBD1. The TCR comes from an adult woman who had mild COVID-19 (a few samples of this study predate the infection). Cell type and time point are not known. The CDR3 loop reads CASSLPGQGCQPQHF. The CDR3 coding sequence is TGTGCCAGCAGCCTGCCGGGACAGGGTTGTCAGCCCCAGCATTTT. Together with reference TRBV7-4 and TRBJ1-5, the CDR3 gives the full variable domain: GAGVSQSPRYKVAKRGRDVALRCDSISGHVTLYWYRQTLGQGSEVLTYSQSDAQRDKSGRPSGRFSAERPERSVSTLKIQRTEQGDSAVYLCASSLPGQGCQPQHFGDGTRLSIL.